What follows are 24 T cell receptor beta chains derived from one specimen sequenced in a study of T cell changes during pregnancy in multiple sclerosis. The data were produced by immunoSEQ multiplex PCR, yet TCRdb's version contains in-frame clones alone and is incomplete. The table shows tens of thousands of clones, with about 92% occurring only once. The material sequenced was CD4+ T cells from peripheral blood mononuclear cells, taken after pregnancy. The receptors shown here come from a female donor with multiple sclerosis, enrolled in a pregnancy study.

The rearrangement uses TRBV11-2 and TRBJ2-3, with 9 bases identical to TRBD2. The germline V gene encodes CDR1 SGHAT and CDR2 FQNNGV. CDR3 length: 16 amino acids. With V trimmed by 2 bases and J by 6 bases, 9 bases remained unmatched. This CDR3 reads CASSLTAGGRRDTQYF. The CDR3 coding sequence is TGTGCCAGCAGCTTAACAGCGGGGGGCCGCCGGGATACGCAGTATTTT.

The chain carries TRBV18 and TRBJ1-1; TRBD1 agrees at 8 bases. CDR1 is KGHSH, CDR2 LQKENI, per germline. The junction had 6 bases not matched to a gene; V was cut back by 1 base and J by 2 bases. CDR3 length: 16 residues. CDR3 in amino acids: CASSPQGTGLNTEAFF. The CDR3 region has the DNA TGTGCCAGCTCACCACAGGGGACAGGATTAAACACTGAAGCTTTCTTT.

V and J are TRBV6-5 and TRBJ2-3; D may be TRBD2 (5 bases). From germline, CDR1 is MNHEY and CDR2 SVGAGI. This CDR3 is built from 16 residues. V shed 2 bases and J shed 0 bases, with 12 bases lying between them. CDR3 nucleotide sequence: TGTGCCAGCAGTTACGAGGGATCATCTAGCACAGATACGCAGTATTTT. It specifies CASSYEGSSSTDTQYF.

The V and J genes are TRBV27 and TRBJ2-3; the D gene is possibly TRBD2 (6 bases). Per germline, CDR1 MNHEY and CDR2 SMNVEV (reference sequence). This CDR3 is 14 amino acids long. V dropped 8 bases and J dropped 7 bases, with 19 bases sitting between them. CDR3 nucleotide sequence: TGTGCCAGCGGTCCCGGGACGGGGGAATATACGCAGTATTTT. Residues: CASGPGTGEYTQYF.

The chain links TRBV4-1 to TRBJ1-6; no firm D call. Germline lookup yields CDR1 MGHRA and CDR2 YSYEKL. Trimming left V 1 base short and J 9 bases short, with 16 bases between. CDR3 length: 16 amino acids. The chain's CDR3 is CASSQVLRQEGSPLHF. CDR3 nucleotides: TGCGCCAGCAGCCAAGTTCTTCGTCAGGAGGGTTCACCCCTCCACTTT.

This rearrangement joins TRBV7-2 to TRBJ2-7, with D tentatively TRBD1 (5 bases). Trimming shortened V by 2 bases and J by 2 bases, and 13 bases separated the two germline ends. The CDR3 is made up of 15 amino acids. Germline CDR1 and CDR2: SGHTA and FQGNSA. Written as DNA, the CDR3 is TGTGCCAGCAGCTTACTCCTGGCAGGGACCTACGAGCAGTACTTC. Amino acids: CASSLLLAGTYEQYF.

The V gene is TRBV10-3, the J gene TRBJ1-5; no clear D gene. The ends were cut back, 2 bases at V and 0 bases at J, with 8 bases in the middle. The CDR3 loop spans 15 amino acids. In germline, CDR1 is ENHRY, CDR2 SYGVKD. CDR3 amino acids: CAISEEEYSNQPQHF. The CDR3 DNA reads TGTGCCATCAGTGAGGAGGAATATAGCAATCAGCCCCAGCATTTT.

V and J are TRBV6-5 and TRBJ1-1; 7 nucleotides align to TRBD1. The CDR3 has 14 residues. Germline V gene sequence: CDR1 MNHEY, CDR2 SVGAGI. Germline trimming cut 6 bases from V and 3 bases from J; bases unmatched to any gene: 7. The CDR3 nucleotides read TGTGCCAGCAGAGCGAGGGGGCGCGACACTGAAGCTTTCTTT. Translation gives CASRARGRDTEAFF.

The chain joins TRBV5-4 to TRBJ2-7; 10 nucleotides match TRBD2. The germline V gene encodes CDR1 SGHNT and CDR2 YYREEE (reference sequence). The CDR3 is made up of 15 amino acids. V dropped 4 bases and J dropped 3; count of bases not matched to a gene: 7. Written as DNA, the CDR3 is TGTGCCAGCAGCCCCTCTAGCGGGGGCCGCTACGAGCAGTACTTC. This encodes CASSPSSGGRYEQYF. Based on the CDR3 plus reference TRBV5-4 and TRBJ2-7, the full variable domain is ETGVTQSPTHLIKTRGQQVTLRCSSQSGHNTVSWYQQALGQGPQFIFQYYREEENGRGNFPPRFSGLQFPNYSSELNVNALELDDSALYLCASSPSSGGRYEQYFGPGTRLTVT.

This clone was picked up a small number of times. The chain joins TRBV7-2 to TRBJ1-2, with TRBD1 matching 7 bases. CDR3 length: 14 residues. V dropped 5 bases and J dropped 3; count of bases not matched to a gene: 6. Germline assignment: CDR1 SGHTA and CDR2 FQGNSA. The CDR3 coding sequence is TGTGCCAGCAGCCAAAGGACAGGAGACTATGGCTACACCTTC. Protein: CASSQRTGDYGYTF.

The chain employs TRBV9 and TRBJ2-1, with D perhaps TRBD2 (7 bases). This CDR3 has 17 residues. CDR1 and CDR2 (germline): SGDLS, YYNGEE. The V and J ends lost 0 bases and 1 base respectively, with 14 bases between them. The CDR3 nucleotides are TGTGCCAGCAGCGTAGCTCTCCGGGGGGCGTCCTACAATGAGCAGTTCTTC. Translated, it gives CASSVALRGASYNEQFF.

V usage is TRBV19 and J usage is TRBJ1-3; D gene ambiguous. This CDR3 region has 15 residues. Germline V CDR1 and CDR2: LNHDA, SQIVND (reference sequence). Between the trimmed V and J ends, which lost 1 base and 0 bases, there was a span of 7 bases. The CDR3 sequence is CASSIVGSSGNTIYF. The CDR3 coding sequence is TGTGCCAGTAGTATAGTCGGGTCCTCTGGAAACACCATATATTTT.

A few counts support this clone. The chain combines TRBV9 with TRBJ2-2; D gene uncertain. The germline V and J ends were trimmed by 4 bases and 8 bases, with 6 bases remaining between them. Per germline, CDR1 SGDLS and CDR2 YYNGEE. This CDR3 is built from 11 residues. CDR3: CASSYMGELFF. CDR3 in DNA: TGTGCCAGCAGCTATATGGGGGAGCTGTTTTTT.

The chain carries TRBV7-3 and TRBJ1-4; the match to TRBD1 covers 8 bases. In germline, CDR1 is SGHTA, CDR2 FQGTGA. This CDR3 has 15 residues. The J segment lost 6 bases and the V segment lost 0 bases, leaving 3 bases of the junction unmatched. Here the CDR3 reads CASSLTGTGHEKLFF. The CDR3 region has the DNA TGTGCCAGCAGCTTAACCGGGACAGGCCATGAAAAACTGTTTTTT.

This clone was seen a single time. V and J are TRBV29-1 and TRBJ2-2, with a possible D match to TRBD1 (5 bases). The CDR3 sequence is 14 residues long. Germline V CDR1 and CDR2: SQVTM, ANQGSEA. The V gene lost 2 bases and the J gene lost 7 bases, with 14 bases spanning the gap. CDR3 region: CSVEISGRNGELFF. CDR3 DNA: TGCAGCGTTGAAATTTCAGGGCGAAACGGGGAGCTGTTTTTT.

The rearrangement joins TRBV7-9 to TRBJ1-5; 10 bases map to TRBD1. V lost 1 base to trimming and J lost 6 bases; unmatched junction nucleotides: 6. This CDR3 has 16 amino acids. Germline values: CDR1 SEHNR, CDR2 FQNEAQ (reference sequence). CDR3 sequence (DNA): TGTGCCAGCAGCTTAGTGGGTGGGACAGGGGTTCAGCCCCAGCATTTT. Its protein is CASSLVGGTGVQPQHF. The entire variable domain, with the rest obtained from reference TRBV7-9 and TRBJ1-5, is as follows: DTGVSQNPRHKITKRGQNVTFRCDPISEHNRLYWYRQTLGQGPEFLTYFQNEAQLEKSRLLSDRFSAERPKGSFSTLEIQRTEQGDSAMYLCASSLVGGTGVQPQHFGDGTRLSIL.

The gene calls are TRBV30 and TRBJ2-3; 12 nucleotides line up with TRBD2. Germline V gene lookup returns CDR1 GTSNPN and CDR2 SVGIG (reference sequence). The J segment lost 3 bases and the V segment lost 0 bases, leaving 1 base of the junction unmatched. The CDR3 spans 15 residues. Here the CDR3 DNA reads TGTGCCTGGAGTGTGACTAGCGGGGGTACAGATACGCAGTATTTT. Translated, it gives CAWSVTSGGTDTQYF.

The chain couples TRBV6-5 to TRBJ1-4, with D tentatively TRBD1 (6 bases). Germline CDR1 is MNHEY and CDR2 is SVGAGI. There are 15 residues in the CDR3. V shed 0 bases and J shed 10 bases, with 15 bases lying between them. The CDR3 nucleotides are TGTGCCAGCAGTTACTCCGGGCAGGGGTCGCGAAAACTGTTTTTT. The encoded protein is CASSYSGQGSRKLFF.

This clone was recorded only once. The CDR3 spells CAWSVRGNQPQHF. The DNA for the CDR3 is TGTGCCTGGAGTGTTCGGGGGAATCAGCCCCAGCATTTT. This chain joins TRBV30 and TRBJ1-5; D possibly corresponds to TRBD1 (5 bases). The CDR3 totals 13 residues. Per germline, CDR1 GTSNPN and CDR2 SVGIG (reference sequence). Trimming cost V 0 bases and J 4 bases, with 7 bases left between them.

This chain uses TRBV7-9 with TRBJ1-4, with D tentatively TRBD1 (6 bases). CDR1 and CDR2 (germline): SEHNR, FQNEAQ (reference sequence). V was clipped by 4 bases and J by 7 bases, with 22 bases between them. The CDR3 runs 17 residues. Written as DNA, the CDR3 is TGTGCCAGCAGCTCCACTGGGGGCCCGAGTGGGAGTGAAAAACTGTTTTTT. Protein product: CASSSTGGPSGSEKLFF.

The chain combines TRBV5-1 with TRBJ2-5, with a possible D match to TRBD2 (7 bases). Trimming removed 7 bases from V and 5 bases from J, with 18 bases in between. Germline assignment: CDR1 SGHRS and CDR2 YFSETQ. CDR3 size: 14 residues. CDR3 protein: CASFPGGRRETQYF. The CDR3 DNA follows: TGCGCCAGCTTCCCCGGGGGGCGTCGGGAGACCCAGTACTTC.

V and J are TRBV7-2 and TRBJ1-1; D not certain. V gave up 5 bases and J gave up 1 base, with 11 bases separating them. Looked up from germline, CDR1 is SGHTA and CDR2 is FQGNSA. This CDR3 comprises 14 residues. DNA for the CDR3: TGTGCCAGCAGCCCTAGACCATCGAACACTGAAGCTTTCTTT. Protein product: CASSPRPSNTEAFF.

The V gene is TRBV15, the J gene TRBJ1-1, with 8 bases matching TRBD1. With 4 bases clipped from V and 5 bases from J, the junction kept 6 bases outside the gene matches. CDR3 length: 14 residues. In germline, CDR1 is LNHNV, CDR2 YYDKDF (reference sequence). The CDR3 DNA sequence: TGTGCCACCAGCACCCCGGACAGGGAGACTGAAGCTTTCTTT. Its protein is CATSTPDRETEAFF.

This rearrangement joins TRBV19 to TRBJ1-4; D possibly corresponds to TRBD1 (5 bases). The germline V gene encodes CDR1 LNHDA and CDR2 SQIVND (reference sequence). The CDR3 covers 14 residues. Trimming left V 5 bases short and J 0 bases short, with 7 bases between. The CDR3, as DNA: TGTGCCAGTAGTTTACAGGCAACTAATGAAAAACTGTTTTTT. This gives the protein CASSLQATNEKLFF.